Reported below is one TCR beta chain. These data are taken from a study of blood T cell repertoires in COVID-19. Study context: COVID-19 samples collected from the United States, Italy and Spain covered acute and convalescent phases. T cells, B-cell-depleted T cells, or PBMCs provided the cDNA or gDNA that served as material.

Authors' methods: Quantification of nucleated cells was approximated via reference gene primer amplification. Here immunoSEQ multiplex PCR was the method, and the copy in TCRdb shows in-frame clones only, minus some. The DNA gave D and trimming, while V, J and clone size come from that table. This table has roughly 250,000 clones, 65% to 85% appearing once. The clonotype originates from a woman in her thirties or forties who had recovered from COVID-19. Source material: peripheral blood.

The CDR3 here is CSVEDTVTFGYTF. CDR3 in DNA: TGCAGCGTTGAAGACACAGTCACCTTTGGCTACACCTTC. The rearrangement links TRBV29-1 to TRBJ1-2; no clear D gene. The CDR3 length is 13 residues. Germline V CDR1 and CDR2: SQVTM, ANQGSEA. The V end lost 0 bases, the J end lost 7 bases, and 12 bases lay between the germline ends. The full variable domain, rest sourced from reference TRBV29-1 and TRBJ1-2, is SAVISQKPSRDICQRGTSLTIQCQVDSQVTMMFWYRQQPGQSLTLIATANQGSEATYESGFVIDKFPISRPNLTFSTLTVSNMSPEDSSIYLCSVEDTVTFGYTFGSGTRLTVV.